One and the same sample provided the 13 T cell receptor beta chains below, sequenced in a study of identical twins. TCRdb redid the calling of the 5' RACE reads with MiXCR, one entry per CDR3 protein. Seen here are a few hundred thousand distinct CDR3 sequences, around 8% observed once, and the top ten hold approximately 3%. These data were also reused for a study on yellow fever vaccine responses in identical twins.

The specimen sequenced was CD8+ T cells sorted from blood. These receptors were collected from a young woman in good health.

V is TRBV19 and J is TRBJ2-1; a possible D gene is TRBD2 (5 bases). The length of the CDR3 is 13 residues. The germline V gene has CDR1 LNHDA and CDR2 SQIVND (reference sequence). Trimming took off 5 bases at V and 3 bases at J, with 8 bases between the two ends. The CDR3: CASSGLNYNEQFF. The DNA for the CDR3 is TGTGCCAGTAGTGGACTGAACTACAATGAGCAGTTCTTC. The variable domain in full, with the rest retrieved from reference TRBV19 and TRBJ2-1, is DGGITQSPKYLFRKEGQNVTLSCEQNLNHDAMYWYRQDPGQGLRLIYYSQIVNDFQKGDIAEGYSVSREKKESFPLTVTSAQKNPTAFYLCASSGLNYNEQFFGPGTRLTVL.

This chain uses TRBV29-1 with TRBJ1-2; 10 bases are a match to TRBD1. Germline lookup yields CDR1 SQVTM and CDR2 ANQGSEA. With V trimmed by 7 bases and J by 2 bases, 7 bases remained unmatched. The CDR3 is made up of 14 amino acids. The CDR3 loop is CSATGTGANYGYTF. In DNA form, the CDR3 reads TGCAGCGCCACCGGGACAGGGGCCAACTATGGCTACACCTTC.

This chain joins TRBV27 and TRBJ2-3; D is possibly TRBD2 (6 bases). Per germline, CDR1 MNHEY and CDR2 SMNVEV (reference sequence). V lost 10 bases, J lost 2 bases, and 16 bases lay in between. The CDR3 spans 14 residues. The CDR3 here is CATSSADYTDTQYF. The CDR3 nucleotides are TGTGCCACCTCTAGCGCGGATTACACAGATACGCAGTATTTT.

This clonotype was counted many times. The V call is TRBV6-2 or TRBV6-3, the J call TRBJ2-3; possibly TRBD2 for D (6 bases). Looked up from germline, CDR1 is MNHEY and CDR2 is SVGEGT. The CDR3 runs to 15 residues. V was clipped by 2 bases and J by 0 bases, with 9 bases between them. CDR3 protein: CASSYGAGSTDTQYF. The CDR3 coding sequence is TGTGCCAGCAGTTACGGTGCGGGAAGCACAGATACGCAGTATTTT.

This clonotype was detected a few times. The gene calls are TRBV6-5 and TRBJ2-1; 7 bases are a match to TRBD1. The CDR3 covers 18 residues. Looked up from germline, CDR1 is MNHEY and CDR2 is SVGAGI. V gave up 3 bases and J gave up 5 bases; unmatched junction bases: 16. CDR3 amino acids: CASSYPSQGTSANNEQFF. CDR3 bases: TGTGCCAGCAGTTATCCCTCACAGGGGACCTCGGCTAACAATGAGCAGTTCTTC.

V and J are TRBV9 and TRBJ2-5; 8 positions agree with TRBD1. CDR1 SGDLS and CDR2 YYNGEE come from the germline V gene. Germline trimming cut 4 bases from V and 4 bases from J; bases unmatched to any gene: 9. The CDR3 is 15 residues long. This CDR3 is CASSPSGQGAETQYF. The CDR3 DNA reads TGTGCCAGCAGCCCCTCCGGACAGGGTGCAGAGACCCAGTACTTC.

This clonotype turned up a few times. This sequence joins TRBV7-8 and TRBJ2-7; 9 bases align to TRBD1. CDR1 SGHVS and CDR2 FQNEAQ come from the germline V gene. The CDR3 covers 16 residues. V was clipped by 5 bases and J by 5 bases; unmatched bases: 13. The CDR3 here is CASSLLTGGMSDEQYF. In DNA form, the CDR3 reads TGTGCCAGCAGCCTACTGACAGGGGGGATGAGCGACGAGCAGTACTTC.

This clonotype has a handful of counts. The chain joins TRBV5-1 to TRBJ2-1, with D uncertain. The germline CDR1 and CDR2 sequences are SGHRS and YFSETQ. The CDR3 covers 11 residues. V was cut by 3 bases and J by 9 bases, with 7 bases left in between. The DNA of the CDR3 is TGCGCCAGCAGCTCAAATGGTGAGCAGTTCTTC. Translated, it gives CASSSNGEQFF.

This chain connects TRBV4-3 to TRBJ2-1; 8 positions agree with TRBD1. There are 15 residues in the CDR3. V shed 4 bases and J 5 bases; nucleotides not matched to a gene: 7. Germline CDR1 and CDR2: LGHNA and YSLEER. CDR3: CASSPWTGRDNEQFF. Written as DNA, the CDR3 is TGCGCCAGCAGCCCCTGGACAGGGCGAGACAATGAGCAGTTCTTC.

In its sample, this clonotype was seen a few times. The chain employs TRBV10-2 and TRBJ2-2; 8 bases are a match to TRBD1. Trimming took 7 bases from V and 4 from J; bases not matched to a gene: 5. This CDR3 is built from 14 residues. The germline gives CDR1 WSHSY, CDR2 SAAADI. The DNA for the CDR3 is TGCGCCAGCAATGGACAGGGTAGCACCGGGGAGCTGTTTTTT. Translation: CASNGQGSTGELFF.

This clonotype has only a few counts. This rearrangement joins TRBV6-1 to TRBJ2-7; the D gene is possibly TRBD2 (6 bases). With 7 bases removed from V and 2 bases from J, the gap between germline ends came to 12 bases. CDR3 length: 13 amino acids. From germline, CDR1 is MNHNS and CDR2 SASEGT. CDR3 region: CASNGGEAYEQYF. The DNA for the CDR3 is TGTGCCAGCAACGGCGGGGAGGCCTACGAGCAGTACTTC.

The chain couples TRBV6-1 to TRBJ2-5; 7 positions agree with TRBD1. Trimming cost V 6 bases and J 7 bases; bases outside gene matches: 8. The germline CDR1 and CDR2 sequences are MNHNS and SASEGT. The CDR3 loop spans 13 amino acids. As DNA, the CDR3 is TGTGCCAGCAGCCAGGGGGAGACAAGGACCCAGTACTTC. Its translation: CASSQGETRTQYF.

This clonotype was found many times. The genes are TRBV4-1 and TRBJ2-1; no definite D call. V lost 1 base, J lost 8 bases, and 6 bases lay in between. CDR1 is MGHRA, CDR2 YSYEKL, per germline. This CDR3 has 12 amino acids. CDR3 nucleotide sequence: TGCGCCAGCAGCCAAGGTTGGGATGAGCAGTTCTTC. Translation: CASSQGWDEQFF.